Below are 30 T cell receptor beta chains sequenced from a single sample in a study of PD-1 blockade in mismatch repair-deficient tumors. The data were produced by immunoSEQ multiplex PCR, yet TCRdb's version contains in-frame clones alone and is incomplete. The sample yields approximately 60,000 clones, about nine tenths seen once. This specimen consisted of peripheral blood, obtained 52 weeks after starting pembrolizumab. These receptors came from an adult with mismatch repair-deficient cancer.

The chain carries TRBV11-2 and TRBJ2-1; TRBD2 matches 8 bases. The CDR3 totals 17 residues. V gave up 5 bases and J gave up 3 bases; unmatched junction bases: 12. The germline V gene has CDR1 SGHAT and CDR2 FQNNGV. The CDR3: CASSATPGGLDYNEQFF. The CDR3 nucleotides are TGTGCCAGCAGCGCAACACCGGGGGGGTTAGACTACAATGAGCAGTTCTTC.

The chain recombines TRBV6-7 with TRBJ2-7; TRBD1 is a possible D gene (6 bases). TRBV6-7 is assigned to the ORF class and has an uncertain function. The CDR3 loop spans 15 amino acids. V was clipped by 6 bases and J by 3 bases, with 18 bases between them. CDR3 nucleotide sequence: TGTGCCAGCAGCAAGACCGGGACAAACAACTACGAGCAGTACTTC. The encoded protein is CASSKTGTNNYEQYF.

This CDR3 is CASSLRTGVGELFF. The CDR3 bases are TGTGCCAGCAGTCTAAGGACTGGGGTCGGGGAGCTGTTTTTT. This chain connects TRBV6-6 to TRBJ2-2; possible D gene TRBD2, 5 bases. The CDR3 has 14 residues. Germline loops: CDR1 MNHNY, CDR2 SVGAGI (reference sequence). V shed 5 bases and J shed 7 bases, with 14 bases lying between them.

V usage is TRBV5-5 and J usage is TRBJ2-7; the D is unclear. The CDR3 is 12 amino acids. CDR1 and CDR2 from the germline V gene are SGHKS and YYEKEE (reference sequence). The ends were cut back, 2 bases at V and 3 bases at J, with 6 bases in the middle. The CDR3, as DNA: TGTGCCAGCAGCTTTCGAGGCTACGAGCAGTACTTC. Its protein product is CASSFRGYEQYF.

The CDR3 nucleotides are TGTGCCAGCAGCCCCGGGACAGGGATTGGTGGCTACACCTTC. This sequence encodes CASSPGTGIGGYTF. The J gene is TRBJ1-2, the V gene TRBV5-6, with 9 bases identical to TRBD1. Germline CDR1 is SGHDT and CDR2 is YYEEEE. The CDR3 contains 14 residues. V gave up 4 bases and J gave up 7 bases; unmatched junction bases: 8.

The chain carries TRBV5-1 and TRBJ1-1; 9 nucleotides match TRBD1. V was pared by 4 bases and J by 2 bases, with 3 bases of the junction left unmatched. Germline CDR1 SGHRS, CDR2 YFSETQ. The CDR3 runs 14 residues. The CDR3 DNA is TGCGCCAGCAGCGCGACAGGGGGAAACACTGAAGCTTTCTTT. Encoded protein: CASSATGGNTEAFF.

The table lists this clone with a count of one. V and J are TRBV6-1 and TRBJ2-5, with 14 nucleotides matching TRBD2. The V segment lost 1 base and the J segment 5 bases; nucleotides outside the gene matches: 3. CDR1 and CDR2 from the germline V gene are MNHNS and SASEGT. The CDR3 length is 16 residues. CDR3 bases: TGTGCCAGCAGTGAAGGGACTAGCGGGAGGTGGGAGACCCAGTACTTC. It encodes CASSEGTSGRWETQYF.

The chain joins TRBV11-2 to TRBJ2-7; maybe TRBD2 (5 bases). The V end was cut by 3 bases, the J end by 0 bases, with 9 bases between. Germline-derived CDR1 and CDR2 are SGHAT and FQNNGV. The CDR3 is 14 residues long. The CDR3 is CASSFRGTSYEQYF. The CDR3 bases are TGTGCCAGCAGCTTTCGGGGAACCTCCTACGAGCAGTACTTC.

V is TRBV5-5 and J is TRBJ2-7; the D gene is possibly TRBD1 (5 bases). Looked up from germline, CDR1 is SGHKS and CDR2 is YYEKEE (reference sequence). V was trimmed by 0 bases and J by 3 bases, leaving 10 bases between them. The CDR3 extends over 14 amino acids. The CDR3 DNA reads as TGTGCCAGCAGCTTGGTGTCCCAGGGCTACGAGCAGTACTTC. Translating gives CASSLVSQGYEQYF.

The chain uses TRBV9 and TRBJ2-5; D tentatively fits TRBD1 or TRBD2 (5 bases each). Per the germline V gene, CDR1 is SGDLS and CDR2 is YYNGEE. The V end lost 0 bases, the J end lost 1 base, and 7 bases lay between the germline ends. This CDR3 spans 14 amino acids. The CDR3 DNA follows: TGTGCCAGCAGCGTAGCAGGGAGCCAAGAGACCCAGTACTTC. Translation: CASSVAGSQETQYF.

The gene calls are TRBV4-1 and TRBJ2-7; 10 positions match TRBD2. The germline V gene has CDR1 MGHRA and CDR2 YSYEKL. This CDR3 contains 16 residues. V dropped 3 bases and J dropped 3; count of bases not matched to a gene: 8. This chain's CDR3 is CASSHRLAGGDYEQYF. The CDR3 DNA reads as TGCGCCAGCAGCCACAGGTTAGCGGGAGGCGACTACGAGCAGTACTTC.

The count of this clone is one. The V gene is TRBV28, the J gene TRBJ2-7; D may be TRBD2 (5 bases). Germline V gene data show CDR1 as MDHEN and CDR2 as SYDVKM. Deletions cut 3 bases from V and 1 base from J, with 13 bases between. This CDR3 has 15 amino acids. CDR3 nucleotides: TGTGCCAGCAGTTTTATTGGGAGACAATCCTACGAGCAGTACTTC. It specifies CASSFIGRQSYEQYF.

This chain joins TRBV29-1 and TRBJ2-3; D is unclear. CDR3 length: 13 amino acids. Trimming took off 7 bases at V and 0 bases at J, with 11 bases between the two ends. Germline-derived CDR1 and CDR2 are SQVTM and ANQGSEA. This chain's CDR3 is CSAVRWSTDTQYF. The CDR3, as DNA: TGCAGCGCCGTGCGGTGGAGCACAGATACGCAGTATTTT.

The chain combines TRBV5-1 with TRBJ2-3; TRBD1 matches at 9 bases. The CDR3 extends over 15 amino acids. V lost 4 bases to trimming and J lost 2 bases; unmatched junction nucleotides: 5. Germline V CDR1 and CDR2: SGHRS, YFSETQ. The CDR3 loop is CASSHGTGITDTQYF. Written as DNA, the CDR3 is TGCGCCAGCAGCCACGGGACAGGGATCACAGATACGCAGTATTTT.

This chain links TRBV6-5 with TRBJ1-4, with a weak D call TRBD1 (6 bases). Germline CDR1 MNHEY, CDR2 SVGAGI. V was pared by 0 bases and J by 7 bases, with 9 bases between. This CDR3 has 14 amino acids. The CDR3 here is CASSYSGGGEKLFF. The CDR3 DNA is TGTGCCAGCAGTTACTCTGGAGGGGGTGAAAAACTGTTTTTT.

The gene calls are TRBV7-9 and TRBJ2-5; 7 bases are a match to TRBD2. This CDR3 is 13 amino acids long. Trimming removed 3 bases from V and 4 bases from J; junction bases left unmatched: 2. The germline V gene has CDR1 SEHNR and CDR2 FQNEAQ (reference sequence). CDR3 residues: CASSFPGGETQYF. The CDR3 DNA reads TGTGCCAGCAGCTTTCCGGGGGGAGAGACCCAGTACTTC.

J is TRBJ2-4 and V is TRBV18, with D uncertain. Germline assignment: CDR1 KGHSH and CDR2 LQKENI. The CDR3 is 17 residues long. With 0 bases removed from V and 1 base from J, the gap between germline ends came to 13 bases. CDR3 DNA: TGTGCCAGCTCACCACCGTCGTATAGTGGGGCCAAAAACATTCAGTACTTC. This codes for CASSPPSYSGAKNIQYF.

J is TRBJ2-5 and V is TRBV27, with 9 nucleotides matching TRBD1. Per the germline V gene, CDR1 is MNHEY and CDR2 is SMNVEV (reference sequence). Trimming at V came to 5 bases and at J to 4 bases, leaving 11 bases not matched to a gene. This CDR3 is built from 16 residues. CDR3 DNA sequence: TGTGCCAGCAGTAGAATCCCCGGGACAGGGTTAGAGACCCAGTACTTC. Its protein product is CASSRIPGTGLETQYF.

The V and J genes are TRBV11-2 and TRBJ2-2; 13 bases fit TRBD2. CDR1 SGHAT and CDR2 FQNNGV come from the germline V gene. The CDR3 contains 16 residues. V shed 5 bases and J 7 bases; nucleotides not matched to a gene: 7. This chain's CDR3 is CASSKLAGGPSGELFF. The CDR3 nucleotides are TGTGCCAGCAGCAAACTAGCGGGAGGGCCTAGCGGGGAGCTGTTTTTT.

The V and J genes are TRBV30 and TRBJ1-1; D not resolved. The CDR3 loop spans 13 amino acids. V was shortened by 3 bases and J by 3 bases, with 11 bases between the two germline ends. Germline lookup yields CDR1 GTSNPN and CDR2 SVGIG (reference sequence). CDR3 DNA sequence: TGTGCCTGGAGCCTACCTCAGGACACTGAAGCTTTCTTT. Amino acids: CAWSLPQDTEAFF.

The CDR3 coding sequence is TGTGCCAGCAGTTCCGGGACTATTAGCTACAATGAGCAGTTCTTC. Protein product: CASSSGTISYNEQFF. This chain joins TRBV27 and TRBJ2-1; 7 bases fit TRBD2. The CDR3 extends over 15 amino acids. V was pared by 4 bases and J by 3 bases, with 6 bases of the junction left unmatched. Germline V CDR1 and CDR2: MNHEY, SMNVEV (reference sequence).

The chain uses TRBV14 and TRBJ2-5; TRBD1 might be the D (5 bases). Germline CDR1 and CDR2: SGHDN and FVKESK. The V end was cut by 3 bases, the J end by 4 bases, with 9 bases between. The length of the CDR3 is 13 residues. CDR3 sequence (DNA): TGTGCCAGCAGCCAGATGGGGCTAGAGACCCAGTACTTC. It is translated as CASSQMGLETQYF.

The CDR3 nucleotides are TGTGCCAGCCCTTCTGAAGGGGCGGCCTACGAGCAGTACTTC. It translates to CASPSEGAAYEQYF. The rearrangement links TRBV27 to TRBJ2-7, with D perhaps TRBD1 (5 bases). The CDR3 extends over 14 amino acids. Looked up from germline, CDR1 is MNHEY and CDR2 is SMNVEV (reference sequence). V lost 8 bases and J lost 2, with 16 bases in between.

The genes are TRBV11-2 and TRBJ2-7; D ambiguous. V was trimmed by 5 bases and J by 3 bases, leaving 11 bases between them. The CDR3 covers 13 residues. The germline V gene has CDR1 SGHAT and CDR2 FQNNGV. This CDR3 is CASSPGFGYEQYF. The DNA of the CDR3 is TGTGCCAGCAGCCCGGGTTTTGGCTACGAGCAGTACTTC.

The rearrangement uses TRBV4-1 and TRBJ2-2; D may be TRBD2 (6 bases). Trimming stripped 1 base from V and 6 bases from J, with 18 bases between. The CDR3 has 17 residues. CDR1 is MGHRA and CDR2 is YSYEKL in the germline V gene. For the CDR3, the DNA is TGCGCCAGCAGCCAAGTGACGGGAGTGTCGTCGGCCGGGGAGCTGTTTTTT. Translated: CASSQVTGVSSAGELFF.

The chain joins TRBV7-9 to TRBJ2-7; TRBD2 agrees at 8 bases. V dropped 4 bases and J dropped 7; count of bases not matched to a gene: 9. Germline loops: CDR1 SEHNR, CDR2 FQNEAQ (reference sequence). This CDR3 spans 14 amino acids. The CDR3 protein is CASSSPRGGHEQYF. DNA of the CDR3: TGTGCCAGCAGCTCGCCCCGGGGGGGTCATGAGCAGTACTTC.

The V gene is TRBV18, the J gene TRBJ2-2, with a tentative D call TRBD2 (6 bases). The CDR3 consists of 16 residues. The germline gives CDR1 KGHSH, CDR2 LQKENI. V lost 1 base, J lost 8 bases, and 17 bases lay in between. Here the CDR3 reads CASSPRRDSHSGELFF. CDR3 DNA: TGTGCCAGCTCACCACGCCGGGACTCCCACTCTGGGGAGCTGTTTTTT.

This chain connects TRBV10-3 to TRBJ1-3; D might be TRBD1 (5 bases). The V end lost 6 bases, the J end lost 0 bases, and 9 bases lay between the germline ends. CDR3 length: 14 residues. The germline gives CDR1 ENHRY, CDR2 SYGVKD. The CDR3 sequence is CAIRGVLSGNTIYF. CDR3 nucleotide sequence: TGTGCCATCAGAGGGGTCCTCTCTGGAAACACCATATATTTT.

This CDR3 is CASSEYLGYEQYF. The CDR3 nucleotides are TGTGCCAGCAGTGAATACCTAGGCTACGAGCAGTACTTC. V and J are TRBV25-1 and TRBJ2-7; the D is unclear. V lost 0 bases and J lost 3, with 6 bases in between. The germline V gene encodes CDR1 MGHDK and CDR2 SYGVNS. The CDR3 covers 13 residues.

V and J are TRBV7-8 and TRBJ1-5; 7 bases are shared with TRBD1. CDR1 is SGHVS, CDR2 FQNEAQ, per germline. There are 15 residues in the CDR3. V shed 2 bases, J shed 6 bases, and the junction held 7 bases outside the gene matches. CDR3 DNA: TGTGCCAGCAGCTTAAACAGGGGCAAGACTCAGCCCCAGCATTTT. As protein: CASSLNRGKTQPQHF.